Listed below are T cell receptor beta chains from one sample, sequenced in a study of OX40 agonist ivuxolimab in advanced cancers. TCRdb keeps only in-frame clones here, not all; method: immunoSEQ multiplex PCR. The data hold roughly 48,000 clones, with about nine tenths observed a single time. Specimen: CD4+ or CD8+ T cells sorted from blood, collected in a trial of the OX40 agonist ivuxolimab. Source of these receptors: an adult with an advanced solid tumor such as melanoma, head and neck, liver or kidney cancer. CDR3s include the opening cysteine and the closing phenylalanine or tryptophan. Clone size is given for some rows only: seen once, a few or many times, or a class if the clone is expanded.

- TRBV2 17 CASRSINRDRENQPQHF
- TRBV15 12 CATSGQLYEQYF
- TRBV6-5 15 CASSSGLAGRETQYF
- TRBV19 15 CATETPGLTNQPQHF
- TRBV5-1 13 CASSSDHAGGYTF
- TRBV5-1 17 CASSLARRGTPGNTIYF
- TRBV19 14 CASSSFGEWDTQYF
- TRBV9 14 CASTGDREDGEQFF
few TRBV28 12 CASSPPLLGYTF
- TRBV4-2 14 CASSQEDTDYEQYF
- TRBV11-2 15 CASSLRGADTDTQYF
- TRBV18 15 CASSSDLSANEKLFF
- TRBV11-2 16 CASSLQPSGGSDTQYF
few TRBV7-2 13 CASSLDYTNEQYF
- TRBV11-2 14 CASRLGGSPYGYTF
few TRBV28 12 CASSVYGDTQYF
- TRBV4-2 15 CASSQRDRGVNEQFF
- TRBV5-1 14 CASSVDRGNTEAFF
- TRBV28 17 CASSSQKGGGLYEKLFF
- TRBV7-9 15 CASSFSDGRNSPLHF
- TRBV29-1 12 CSVGQLNNEQFF
- TRBV10-1 15 CASSGLNRGAGEQYF
- TRBV19 14 CASSSGTNTDTQYF
- TRBV11-2 16 CASSTVRGVGTGELFF
- TRBV29-1 13 CSVGDSNNSPLHF
- TRBV13 15 CASSLLDRKNSPLHF
- TRBV7-9 15 CASSLDRGLSYEQYF
- TRBV27 18 CASSPTTGTGNSGNTIYF
few TRBV29-1 13 CSVQTSGGDEQFF
- TRBV7-2 15 CASSPEWGRNTEAFF
- TRBV7-8 13 CASSLDLNNEQFF
- TRBV5-8 15 CASTFRGASNQPQHF
- TRBV2 15 CASSEGRVYNSPLHF
- TRBV7-9 15 CASSLGGRLNTEAFF
- TRBV11-2 15 CASSPAAHPQETQYF
- TRBV5-6 16 CASSLVGGQGDTEAFF
- TRBV18 14 CASSQGGEGQPQHF
- TRBV11-2 16 CASSLYTGGGGEKLFF
- TRBV5-4 12 CASSPINTEAFF
- TRBV2 13 CAGSWTGEGGYTF
- TRBV5-1 15 CASSPVVGSYNEQFF
- TRBV7-7 13 CASSGGLAGEQFF
- TRBV2 15 CASSEIYPGSYGYTF
- TRBV7-2 16 CASSFVQGGSRGGYTF
- TRBV5-1 13 CASSLEGGTEAFF
few TRBV2 15 CASSETGEGNYGYTF
- TRBV6-1 14 CASSEQGVEDTQYF
- TRBV4-1 12 CASSQVGYGYTF
- TRBV14 13 CASSQVVMETQYF
- TRBV6-5 13 CASSYNGNQPQHF
- TRBV7-8 13 CASSFTDTDTQYF
- TRBV7-9 15 CASSPGQATQETQYF
- TRBV11-2 13 CASSLTGKETQYF
- TRBV7-2 14 CASSINRDENTIYF
- TRBV28 15 CASSPIVRGNTEAFF
- TRBV19 17 CASSISDRGENTGELFF